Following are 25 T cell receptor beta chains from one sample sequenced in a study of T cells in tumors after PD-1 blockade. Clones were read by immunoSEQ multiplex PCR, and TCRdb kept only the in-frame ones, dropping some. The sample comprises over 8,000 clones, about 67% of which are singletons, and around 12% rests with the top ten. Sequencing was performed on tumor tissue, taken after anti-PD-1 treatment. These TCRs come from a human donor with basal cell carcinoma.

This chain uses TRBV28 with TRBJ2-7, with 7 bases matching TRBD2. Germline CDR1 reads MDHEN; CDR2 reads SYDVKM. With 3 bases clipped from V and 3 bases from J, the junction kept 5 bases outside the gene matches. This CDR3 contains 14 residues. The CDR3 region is CASSLVAGRYEQYF. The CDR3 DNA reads TGTGCCAGCAGTTTGGTAGCGGGCCGCTACGAGCAGTACTTC.

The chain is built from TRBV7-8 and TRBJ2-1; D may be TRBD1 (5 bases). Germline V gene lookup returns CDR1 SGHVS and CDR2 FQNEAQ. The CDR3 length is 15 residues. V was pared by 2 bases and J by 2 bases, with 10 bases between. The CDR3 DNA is TGTGCCAGCAGCTTAACGGCAGGGACCTACAATGAGCAGTTCTTC. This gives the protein CASSLTAGTYNEQFF.

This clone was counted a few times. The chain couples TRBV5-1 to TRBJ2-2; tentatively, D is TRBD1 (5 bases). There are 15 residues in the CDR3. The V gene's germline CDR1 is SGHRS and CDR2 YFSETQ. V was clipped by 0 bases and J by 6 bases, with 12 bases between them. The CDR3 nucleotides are TGCGCCAGCAGCTTGGGGTCTCAGGGTGCCGGGGAGCTGTTTTTT. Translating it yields CASSLGSQGAGELFF.

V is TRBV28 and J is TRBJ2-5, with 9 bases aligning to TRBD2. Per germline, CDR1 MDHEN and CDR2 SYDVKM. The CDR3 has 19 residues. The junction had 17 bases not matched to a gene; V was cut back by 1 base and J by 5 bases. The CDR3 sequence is CASSLSYVRREGRRETQYF. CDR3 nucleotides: TGTGCCAGCAGTTTATCGTATGTGAGGCGGGAGGGCCGGCGGGAGACCCAGTACTTC.

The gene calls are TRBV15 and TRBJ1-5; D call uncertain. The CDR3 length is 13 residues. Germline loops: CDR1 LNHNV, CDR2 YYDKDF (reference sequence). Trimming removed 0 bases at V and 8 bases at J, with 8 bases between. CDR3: CATSRDLKKPQHF. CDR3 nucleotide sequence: TGTGCCACCAGCAGAGATTTGAAGAAGCCCCAGCATTTT. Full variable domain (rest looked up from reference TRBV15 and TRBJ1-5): DAMVIQNPRYQVTQFGKPVTLSCSQTLNHNVMYWYQQKSSQAPKLLFHYYDKDFNNEADTPDNFQSRRPNTSFCFLDIRSPGLGDTAMYLCATSRDLKKPQHFGDGTRLSIL.

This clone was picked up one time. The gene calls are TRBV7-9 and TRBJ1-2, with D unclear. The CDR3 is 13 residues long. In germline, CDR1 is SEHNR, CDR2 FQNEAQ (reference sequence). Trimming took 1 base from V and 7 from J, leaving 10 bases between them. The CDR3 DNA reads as TGTGCCAGCAGCTTAGAGCCAATCTTTGGCTACACCTTC. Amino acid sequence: CASSLEPIFGYTF.

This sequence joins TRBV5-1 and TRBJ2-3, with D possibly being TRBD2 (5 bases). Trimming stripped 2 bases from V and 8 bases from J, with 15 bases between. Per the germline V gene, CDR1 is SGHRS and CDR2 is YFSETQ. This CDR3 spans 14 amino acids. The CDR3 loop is CASSFPTDEGTQYF. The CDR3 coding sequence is TGCGCCAGCAGCTTTCCCACGGACGAGGGTACGCAGTATTTT. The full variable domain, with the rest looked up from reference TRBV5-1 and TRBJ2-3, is KAGVTQTPRYLIKTRGQQVTLSCSPISGHRSVSWYQQTPGQGLQFLFEYFSETQRNKGNFPGRFSGRQFSNSRSEMNVSTLELGDSALYLCASSFPTDEGTQYFGPGTRLTVL.

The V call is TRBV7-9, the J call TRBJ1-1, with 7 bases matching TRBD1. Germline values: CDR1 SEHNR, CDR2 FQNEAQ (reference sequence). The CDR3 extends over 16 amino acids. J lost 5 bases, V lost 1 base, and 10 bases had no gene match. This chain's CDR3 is CASSLGRGQGFTEAFF. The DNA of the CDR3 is TGTGCCAGCAGCTTAGGTAGGGGGCAGGGGTTTACTGAAGCTTTCTTT.

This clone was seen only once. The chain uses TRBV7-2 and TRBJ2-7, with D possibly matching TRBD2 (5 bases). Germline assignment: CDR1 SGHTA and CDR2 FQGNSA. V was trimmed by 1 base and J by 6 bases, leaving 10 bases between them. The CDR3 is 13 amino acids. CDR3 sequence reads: CASSLVWTREQYF. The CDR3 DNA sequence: TGTGCCAGCAGCTTAGTATGGACTCGCGAGCAGTACTTC.

The CDR3: CATSFPGAGDITDTQYF. The DNA of the CDR3 is TGTGCCACCAGTTTTCCGGGGGCGGGTGATATCACAGATACGCAGTATTTT. This chain joins TRBV24-1 and TRBJ2-3; D could derive from TRBD1 or TRBD2 (6 bases each). CDR1 is KGHDR and CDR2 is SFDVKD in the germline V gene. This CDR3 has 17 amino acids. Trimming removed 6 bases at V and 2 bases at J, with 20 bases between.

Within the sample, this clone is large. Here the CDR3 reads CASSVTGTSSYNEQFF. In DNA form, the CDR3 reads TGTGCCAGCAGCGTAACCGGGACTAGCTCCTACAATGAGCAGTTCTTC. The chain has TRBV9 and TRBJ2-1, with TRBD2 matching over 8 bases. This CDR3 spans 16 amino acids. The trim removed 1 base at V and 0 bases at J, leaving 3 bases unmatched. Germline CDR1 reads SGDLS; CDR2 reads YYNGEE.

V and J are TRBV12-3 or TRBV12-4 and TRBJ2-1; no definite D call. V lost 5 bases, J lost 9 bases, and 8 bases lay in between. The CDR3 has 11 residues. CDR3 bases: TGTGCCAGCAGTGTAGTGGGTGAGCAGTTCTTC. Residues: CASSVVGEQFF.

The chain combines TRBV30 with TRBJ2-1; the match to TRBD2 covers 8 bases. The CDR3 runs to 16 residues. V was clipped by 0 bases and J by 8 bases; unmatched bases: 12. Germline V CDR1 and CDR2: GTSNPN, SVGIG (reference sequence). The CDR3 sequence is CAWSVHASGPQYEQFF. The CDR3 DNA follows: TGTGCCTGGAGTGTACACGCTAGCGGGCCGCAATATGAGCAGTTCTTC. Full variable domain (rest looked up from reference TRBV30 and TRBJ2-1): SQTIHQWPATLVQPVGSPLSLECTVEGTSNPNLYWYRQAAGRGLQLLFYSVGIGQISSEVPQNLSASRPQDRQFILSSKKLLLSDSGFYLCAWSVHASGPQYEQFFGPGTRLTVL.

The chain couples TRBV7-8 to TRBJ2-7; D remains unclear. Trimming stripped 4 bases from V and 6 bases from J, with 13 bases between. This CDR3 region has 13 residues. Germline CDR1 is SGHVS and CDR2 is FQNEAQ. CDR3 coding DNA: TGTGCCAGCAGCTCGCCGACCGCGCCCGAGCAGTACTTC. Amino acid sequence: CASSSPTAPEQYF.

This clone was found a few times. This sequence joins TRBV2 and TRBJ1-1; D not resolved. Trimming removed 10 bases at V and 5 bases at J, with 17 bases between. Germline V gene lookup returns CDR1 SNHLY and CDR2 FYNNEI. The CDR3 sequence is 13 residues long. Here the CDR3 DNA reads TGTGCCACCCTGGACGGGAGAACAACTGAAGCTTTCTTT. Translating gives CATLDGRTTEAFF.

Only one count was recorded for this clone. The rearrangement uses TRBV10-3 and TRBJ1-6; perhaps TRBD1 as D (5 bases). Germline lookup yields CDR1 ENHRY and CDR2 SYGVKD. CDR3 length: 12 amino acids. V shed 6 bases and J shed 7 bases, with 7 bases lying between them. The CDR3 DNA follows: TGTGCCATCAGCAGGGAGAATTCACCCCTCCACTTT. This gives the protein CAISRENSPLHF.

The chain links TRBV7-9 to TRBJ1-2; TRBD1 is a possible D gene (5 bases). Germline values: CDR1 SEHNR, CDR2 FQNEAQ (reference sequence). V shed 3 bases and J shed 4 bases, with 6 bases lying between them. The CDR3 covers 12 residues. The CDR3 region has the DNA TGTGCCAGCAGCTTTGACAGCTATGGCTACACCTTC. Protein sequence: CASSFDSYGYTF.

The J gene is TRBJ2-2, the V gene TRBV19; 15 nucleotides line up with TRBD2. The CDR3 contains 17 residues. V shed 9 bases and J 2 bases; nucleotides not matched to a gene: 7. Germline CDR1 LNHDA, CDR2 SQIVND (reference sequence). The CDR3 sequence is CASRGLAGGPNTGELFF. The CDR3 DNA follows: TGTGCCAGCAGGGGACTAGCGGGGGGACCTAACACCGGGGAGCTGTTTTTT.

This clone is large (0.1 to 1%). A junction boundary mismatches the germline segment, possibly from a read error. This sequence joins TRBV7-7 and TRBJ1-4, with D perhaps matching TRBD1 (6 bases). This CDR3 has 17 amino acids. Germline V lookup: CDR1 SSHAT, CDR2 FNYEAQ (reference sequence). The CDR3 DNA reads TGTGCTAGCAGCCCTGGGGGGGGCGGCCTAACTAATGAAAAACTGTTTTTT. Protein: CASSPGGGGLTNEKLFF.

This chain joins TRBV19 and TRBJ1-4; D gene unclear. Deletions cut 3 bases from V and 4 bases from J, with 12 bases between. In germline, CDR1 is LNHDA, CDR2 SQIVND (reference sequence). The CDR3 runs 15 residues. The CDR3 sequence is CASSINSGYNEKLFF. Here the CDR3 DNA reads TGTGCCAGTAGTATTAACAGCGGATATAATGAAAAACTGTTTTTT.

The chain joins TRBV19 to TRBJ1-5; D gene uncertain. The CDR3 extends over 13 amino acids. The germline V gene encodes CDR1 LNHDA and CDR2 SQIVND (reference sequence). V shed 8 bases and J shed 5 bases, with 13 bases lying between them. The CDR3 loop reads CASGQSVDQPQHF. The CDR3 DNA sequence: TGTGCCAGTGGGCAGTCAGTAGATCAGCCCCAGCATTTT.

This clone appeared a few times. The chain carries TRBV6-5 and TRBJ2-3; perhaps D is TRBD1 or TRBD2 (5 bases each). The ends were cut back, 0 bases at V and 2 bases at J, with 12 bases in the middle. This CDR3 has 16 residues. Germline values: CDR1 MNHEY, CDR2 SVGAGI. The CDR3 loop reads CASSYSRSGPTDTQYF. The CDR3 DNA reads TGTGCCAGCAGTTACTCGAGGTCGGGGCCCACAGATACGCAGTATTTT.

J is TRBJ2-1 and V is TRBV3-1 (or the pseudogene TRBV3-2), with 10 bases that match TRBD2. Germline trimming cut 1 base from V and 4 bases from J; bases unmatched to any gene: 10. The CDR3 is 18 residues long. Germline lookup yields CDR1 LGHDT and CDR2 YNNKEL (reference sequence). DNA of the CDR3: TGTGCCAGCAGCCAAGCCCTCTTCTCTAGCGGGGGTTACAATGAGCAGTTCTTC. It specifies CASSQALFSSGGYNEQFF.

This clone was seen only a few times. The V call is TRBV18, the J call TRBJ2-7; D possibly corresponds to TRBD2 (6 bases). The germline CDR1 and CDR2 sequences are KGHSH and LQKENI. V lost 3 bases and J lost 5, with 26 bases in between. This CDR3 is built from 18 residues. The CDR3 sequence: CASSPSWGMEGLGDEQYF. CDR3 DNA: TGTGCCAGCTCACCGTCGTGGGGGATGGAGGGCCTAGGGGACGAGCAGTACTTC.

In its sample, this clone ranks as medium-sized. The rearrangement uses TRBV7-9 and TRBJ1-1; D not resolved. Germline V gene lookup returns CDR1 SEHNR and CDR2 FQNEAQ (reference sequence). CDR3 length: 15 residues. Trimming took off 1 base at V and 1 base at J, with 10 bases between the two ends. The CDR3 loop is CASSLVSTPNTEAFF. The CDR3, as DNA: TGTGCCAGCAGCTTAGTGAGCACCCCGAACACTGAAGCTTTCTTT. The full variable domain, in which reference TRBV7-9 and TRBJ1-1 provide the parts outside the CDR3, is DTGVSQNPRHKITKRGQNVTFRCDPISEHNRLYWYRQTLGQGPEFLTYFQNEAQLEKSRLLSDRFSAERPKGSFSTLEIQRTEQGDSAMYLCASSLVSTPNTEAFFGQGTRLTVV.